The 20 T cell receptor beta chains reported below all come from one sample, sequenced in a study of post-analysis software for immune sequencing data. Study outcomes and limitations: Patients used roughly five TRBV segments, including TRBV5-6, TRBV5-1 and TRBV20-1, more often than controls.

The TCR beta cDNA libraries contained unique molecular identifiers. TCRdb recomputed calls from the PCR reads with MiXCR, one row per CDR3 protein. The sample lists about 540,000 distinct CDR3 sequences, 30% to 40% occurring once. The antigens these receptors bind are not known. The specimen sequenced was blood. All receptors come from a girl aged 2-17 years with multiple sclerosis.

The chain recombines TRBV27 with TRBJ2-1; 9 bases line up with TRBD2. CDR3 length: 15 amino acids. Losses at the gene ends were 6 bases for V and 5 bases for J; bases not matched to a gene: 8. The V gene's germline CDR1 is MNHEY and CDR2 SMNVEV (reference sequence). The CDR3 here is CASRVSGGAHNEQFF. CDR3 DNA: TGTGCCAGCAGGGTTAGCGGGGGAGCTCACAATGAGCAGTTCTTC.

This chain links TRBV5-6 with TRBJ1-1; TRBD1 is a possible D gene (5 bases). Germline CDR1 and CDR2: SGHDT and YYEEEE. V gave up 4 bases and J gave up 0 bases, with 16 bases separating them. The CDR3 is 16 residues long. DNA of the CDR3: TGTGCCAGCAGCCCGACTTACAGGAGAATGAACACTGAAGCTTTCTTT. It is translated as CASSPTYRRMNTEAFF.

This clonotype occurred many times. The V and J genes are TRBV29-1 and TRBJ2-1, with TRBD2 as a possible D gene (5 bases). CDR1 and CDR2 (germline): SQVTM, ANQGSEA. V lost 4 bases to trimming and J lost 8 bases, with 15 bases between them. The CDR3 runs 13 residues. The CDR3 sequence is CSVGGSPGDEQFF. Here the CDR3 DNA reads TGCAGCGTTGGAGGGTCTCCCGGGGATGAGCAGTTCTTC.

This clonotype was detected a few times. The chain recombines TRBV4-1 with TRBJ2-1, with 12 bases identical to TRBD2. Germline V CDR1 and CDR2: MGHRA, YSYEKL. V was pared by 0 bases and J by 8 bases, with 8 bases of the junction left unmatched. This CDR3 is built from 17 residues. CDR3: CASSQDLELAGGDEQFF. The CDR3 DNA is TGCGCCAGCAGCCAAGATTTGGAACTAGCGGGGGGAGATGAGCAGTTCTTC.

The CDR3 spells CSAPGLLYEQYF. CDR3 bases: TGCAGTGCTCCCGGACTCCTCTACGAGCAGTACTTC. The V and J genes are TRBV20-1 and TRBJ2-7; a possible D gene is TRBD2 (5 bases). Germline assignment: CDR1 DFQATT and CDR2 SNEGSKA (reference sequence). CDR3 length: 12 amino acids. V gave up 5 bases and J gave up 3 bases, with 11 bases separating them.

This chain links TRBV6-5 with TRBJ2-7; TRBD1 might be the D (5 bases). CDR1 and CDR2 (germline): MNHEY, SVGAGI. CDR3 length equals 15 residues. V was clipped by 1 base and J by 0 bases, with 10 bases between them. CDR3 region: CASSYFQGRSYEQYF. The DNA for the CDR3 is TGTGCCAGCAGTTACTTCCAGGGTCGCTCCTACGAGCAGTACTTC.

The J gene is TRBJ2-1, the V gene TRBV20-1, with D perhaps assigned TRBD1 or TRBD2 (5 bases each). V was trimmed by 7 bases and J by 4 bases, leaving 20 bases between them. Germline loops: CDR1 DFQATT, CDR2 SNEGSKA (reference sequence). The CDR3 length is 15 residues. The CDR3 here is CSGLPGGGLYNEQFF. CDR3 DNA sequence: TGCAGTGGATTACCTGGGGGTGGGTTATACAATGAGCAGTTCTTC.

V and J are TRBV7-9 and TRBJ2-7, with 10 nucleotides matching TRBD2. With 3 bases clipped from V and 5 bases from J, the junction kept 10 bases outside the gene matches. CDR1 and CDR2 (germline): SEHNR, FQNEAQ (reference sequence). The CDR3 is 16 residues long. CDR3 DNA sequence: TGTGCCAGCAGCTTGGCTAGCGGGGGTGTGCTAGACGAGCAGTACTTC. It is translated as CASSLASGGVLDEQYF.

This chain links TRBV14 with TRBJ1-1; no clear D gene. The CDR3 length is 13 residues. Trimming removed 5 bases at V and 1 base at J, with 8 bases between. CDR1 and CDR2 (germline): SGHDN, FVKESK. CDR3 residues: CASSINANTEAFF. The CDR3, as DNA: TGTGCCAGCAGCATTAATGCGAACACTGAAGCTTTCTTT.

Remarks on this clonotype: Since a much larger clone is just one base distant, this may be a read error. The chain combines TRBV29-1 with TRBJ2-7; possibly TRBD2 for D (7 bases). V was cut by 7 bases and J by 7 bases, with 14 bases left in between. The CDR3 loop spans 11 amino acids. The germline V gene encodes CDR1 SQVTM and CDR2 ANQGSEA. The CDR3 bases are TGCAGCGGGACTAGGGACAATGAGCAGTACTTC. Protein product: CSGTRDNEQYF.

This clonotype was observed a handful of times. This CDR3 is CASSLMLGQQETQYF. The DNA of the CDR3 is TGTGCCAGCAGCTTGATGTTAGGACAGCAAGAGACCCAGTACTTC. The rearrangement uses TRBV7-9 and TRBJ2-5; D is possibly TRBD1 (6 bases). V was pared by 3 bases and J by 2 bases, with 13 bases between. The CDR3 is 15 residues long. CDR1 and CDR2 (germline): SEHNR, FQNEAQ (reference sequence).

This chain's CDR3 is CASCQSGASYNEQFF. CDR3 bases: TGTGCCAGCTGCCAAAGCGGGGCCTCCTACAATGAGCAGTTCTTC. This chain links TRBV5-6 with TRBJ2-1; 7 bases match TRBD2. The CDR3 totals 15 residues. J gave up 0 bases and V 7 bases, and 7 bases lay outside the gene matches. Germline-derived CDR1 and CDR2 are SGHDT and YYEEEE.

The genes are TRBV3-1 and TRBJ1-1; 10 positions agree with TRBD1. Germline values: CDR1 LGHDT, CDR2 YNNKEL (reference sequence). Losses at the gene ends were 4 bases for V and 5 bases for J; bases not matched to a gene: 7. The CDR3 covers 15 residues. The CDR3 sequence: CASSPRTGGYTEAFF. The CDR3 region has the DNA TGTGCCAGCAGCCCGAGGACAGGGGGATATACTGAAGCTTTCTTT.

J is TRBJ2-4 and V is TRBV9; D unresolved. Germline V lookup: CDR1 SGDLS, CDR2 YYNGEE. This CDR3 has 17 amino acids. The V and J ends lost 0 bases and 13 bases respectively, with 26 bases between them. In DNA form, the CDR3 reads TGTGCCAGCAGCGTAGATCCCGCCGGCCGGGTCGTCCACGGGCAGTACTTC. Encoded protein: CASSVDPAGRVVHGQYF.

This clonotype has just one count. CDR3 amino acids: CASSHGTNTEAFF. The CDR3 DNA follows: TGTGCCAGCAGCCACGGCACAAACACTGAAGCTTTCTTT. The chain recombines TRBV13 with TRBJ1-1; D is unclear. Germline CDR1 and CDR2: PRHDT and FYEKMQ (reference sequence). V was pared by 5 bases and J by 2 bases, with 9 bases between. There are 13 residues in the CDR3.

This clonotype has a single count. The chain uses TRBV5-1 and TRBJ1-1; D ambiguous. Trimming cost V 7 bases and J 1 base, with 14 bases left between them. The CDR3 runs to 14 residues. CDR1 SGHRS and CDR2 YFSETQ come from the germline V gene. CDR3 loop: CASGEVVGNTEAFF. The DNA of the CDR3 is TGCGCCAGCGGGGAGGTCGTCGGGAACACTGAAGCTTTCTTT.

This clonotype has more than one count but fewer than ten. This chain uses TRBV13 with TRBJ2-5, with 11 bases that match TRBD2. Germline CDR1 reads PRHDT; CDR2 reads FYEKMQ (reference sequence). The CDR3 is made up of 18 amino acids. Unmatched junction bases numbered 13, after V lost 5 bases and J lost 2 bases. CDR3 amino acids: CASSQRSGGAAGQETQYF. The CDR3 bases are TGTGCCAGCAGCCAACGTAGCGGGGGGGCCGCAGGGCAAGAGACCCAGTACTTC.

The J gene is TRBJ2-3, the V gene TRBV7-2; D not certain. The CDR3 totals 15 residues. V lost 2 bases to trimming and J lost 1 base, with 10 bases between them. Germline V CDR1 and CDR2: SGHTA, FQGNSA. The DNA for the CDR3 is TGTGCCAGCAGCTTAAGTTCCTGGGGCACAGATACGCAGTATTTT. Residues: CASSLSSWGTDTQYF.

Concerning this clonotype itself: Its ends do not fully match the called genes, so a read error is possible. This chain joins TRBV4-1 and TRBJ2-1; D is undetermined. The germline CDR1 and CDR2 sequences are MGHRA and YSYEKL. The CDR3 contains 18 residues. The CDR3 spells CASSLPWPSSPSYNEQFF. The CDR3 nucleotides are TGCGCCAGCAGCCTACCCTGGCCGTCAAGTCCGTCCTATAATGAGCAGTTCTTC.

The rearrangement joins TRBV6-6 to TRBJ2-7, with 8 positions matching TRBD2. The V gene's germline CDR1 is MNHNY and CDR2 SVGAGI (reference sequence). The CDR3 covers 16 residues. The V gene end was trimmed by 7 bases and the J gene end by 2 bases; junction bases not matched to a gene: 13. For the CDR3, the DNA is TGTGCCAGCACCAAATACCTGGAGCGGGGGCCCTACGAGCAGTACTTC. It specifies CASTKYLERGPYEQYF.